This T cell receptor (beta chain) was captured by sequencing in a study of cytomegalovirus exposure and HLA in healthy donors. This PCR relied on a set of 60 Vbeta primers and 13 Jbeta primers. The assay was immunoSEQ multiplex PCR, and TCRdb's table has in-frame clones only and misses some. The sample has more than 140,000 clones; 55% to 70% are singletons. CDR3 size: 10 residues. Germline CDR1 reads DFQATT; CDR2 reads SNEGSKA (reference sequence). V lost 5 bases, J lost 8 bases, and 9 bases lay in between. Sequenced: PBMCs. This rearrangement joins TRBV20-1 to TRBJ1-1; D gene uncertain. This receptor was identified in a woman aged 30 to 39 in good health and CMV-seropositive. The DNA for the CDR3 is TGCAGTGCTTACCACAAAGAAGCTTTCTTT. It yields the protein CSAYHKEAFF.